This T cell receptor (beta chain) was captured by sequencing in a study of blood T cell repertoires in COVID-19 (TCRdb year 2020). General notes on the study: The collaborator samples originated in the United States, Italy and Spain and spanned the acute and convalescent phases of COVID-19. Samples were obtained from the ongoing ImmuneRACE study (first 160 participants) and from some 1,200 subjects provided by 6 global collaborators. The prospective study material was composed of cDNA or gDNA derived from T cells, B-cell-depleted T cells, or PBMCs. Sample metadata almost always included a de-identified subject ID, COVID-19 status, age in years and sex. Where HLA class I and class II types were available, the types were taken from metadata supplied by the sample provider, not from assay-based typing. Deeply sampled blood TCRbeta repertoires from subjects exposed to, actively infected with, or recovered from COVID-19 were included in the dataset. The repertoires were made available in a free public database intended to serve as a resource for research on the immune response to SARS-CoV-2. Points the paper makes about the study in general: The amount of clinical and demographic metadata varied by source and participant and was provided uncurated.

TCRbeta CDR3 regions were amplified from genomic DNA using the immunoSEQ Assay, a bias-controlled multiplex PCR. The study's own analysis went as follows. Nucleated cell counts per sample were estimated from amplification of reference gene primers within the assay. To quantify the absolute abundance of each unique TCRbeta CDR3 rearrangement, sequence reads were collapsed and filtered. For each sample, productive Simpson clonality was calculated as the square root of Simpson's diversity index across productive rearrangements. The source is immuneACCESS, and TCRdb retained only in-frame sequences with V and J called. Part of the clones is not carried over; for the studies checked, unresolved V genes explain less than half of this, and the remainder is unexplained. The V and J calls and the clone size are those of that table, but D and trimming were determined from the DNA. Here the sample has tens of thousands of clones; 80% to 85% occur a single time. The ten largest clones represent roughly 14% of the sample.

The CDR3 holds 15 amino acids from the cysteine to the phenylalanine. Kept here is only the CDR3 DNA, which spans 45 bases and is read in frame from base 1. After removal of 4 bases from V and 6 bases from J, the junction retains 9 bases not matched to a gene. The germline V gene (reference sequence) gives CDR1 as LNHDA and CDR2 as SQIVND. Whole blood was collected in K2EDTA tubes by collaborating institutions according to the institutions' own protocols. For TCRbeta analysis, collaborators shipped samples as frozen whole blood, isolated PBMCs, or DNA extracted from either of those sample types. This clone was found once. Its cognate antigen has yet to be identified. Base qualities are not at hand, and no much larger clone is one base apart.

This TCR derives from a human donor with acute or convalescent COVID-19. The donor label of this sample is uncertain. The chain is encoded by TRBV19 joined to TRBJ2-3, with 8 central nucleotides matching TRBD2. The material sequenced was peripheral blood. The DNA sequence is given as TGTGCCAGTAGTAAGAGCGGGGGCCCGGGGGATACGCAGTATTTT. It is translated as CASSKSGGPGDTQYF.